In this sample, the clone carrying this TCR beta chain turned up many times. Germline CDR1 is SNHLY and CDR2 is FYNNEI. With V trimmed by 6 bases and J by 0 bases, 8 bases remained unmatched. The CDR3 runs to 17 residues. These data originate in a study of T cells in Graves' hyperthyroidism and ophthalmopathy. The CDR3 regions of TCR beta were amplified from RNA transcripts. The HTBI primer set served for first-round RT-PCR of the TCR CDR3. TCRdb analysed the multiplex PCR reads with MiXCR anew, one entry per CDR3 protein. Found here are approximately 590,000 distinct CDR3 sequences, roughly 14% of them singletons; the top ten hold roughly 6.6%. Over 18 months, lack of ophthalmopathy progression marked Graves' hyperthyroidism as stable. Investigators excluded patients with uncontrolled infection, other autoimmune disease, pregnancy or lactation. Diagnosing involved the use of clinical symptoms, serum thyroxine and TRAb, thyroid ultrasound and orbital computed tomography.

This chain connects TRBV2 to TRBJ2-6, with 7 bases identical to TRBD1. Sequencing input: blood. The receptor was derived from a woman in her 30s with Graves' hyperthyroidism. The CDR3: CASRAGTAYSGANVLTF. In nucleotides, the CDR3 is TGTGCCAGCAGAGCCGGGACAGCTTACTCTGGGGCCAACGTCCTGACTTTC. Supplemented by reference TRBV2 and TRBJ2-6, the full variable domain reads EPEVTQTPSHQVTQMGQEVILRCVPISNHLYFYWYRQILGQKVEFLVSFYNNEISEKSEIFDDQFSVERPDGSNFTLKIRSTKLEDSAMYFCASRAGTAYSGANVLTFGAGSRLTVL.